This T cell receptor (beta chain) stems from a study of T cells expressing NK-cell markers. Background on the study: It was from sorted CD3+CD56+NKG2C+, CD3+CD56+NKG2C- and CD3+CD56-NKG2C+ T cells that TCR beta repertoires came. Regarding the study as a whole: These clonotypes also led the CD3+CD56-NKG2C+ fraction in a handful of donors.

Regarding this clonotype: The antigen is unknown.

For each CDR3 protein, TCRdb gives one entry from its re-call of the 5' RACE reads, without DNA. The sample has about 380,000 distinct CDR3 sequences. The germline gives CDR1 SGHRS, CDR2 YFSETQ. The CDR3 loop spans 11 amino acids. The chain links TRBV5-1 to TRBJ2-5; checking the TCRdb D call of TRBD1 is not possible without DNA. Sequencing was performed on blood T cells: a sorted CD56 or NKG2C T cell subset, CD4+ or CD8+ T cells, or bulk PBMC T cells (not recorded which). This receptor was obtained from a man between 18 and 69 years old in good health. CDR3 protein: CASKGGETQYF.